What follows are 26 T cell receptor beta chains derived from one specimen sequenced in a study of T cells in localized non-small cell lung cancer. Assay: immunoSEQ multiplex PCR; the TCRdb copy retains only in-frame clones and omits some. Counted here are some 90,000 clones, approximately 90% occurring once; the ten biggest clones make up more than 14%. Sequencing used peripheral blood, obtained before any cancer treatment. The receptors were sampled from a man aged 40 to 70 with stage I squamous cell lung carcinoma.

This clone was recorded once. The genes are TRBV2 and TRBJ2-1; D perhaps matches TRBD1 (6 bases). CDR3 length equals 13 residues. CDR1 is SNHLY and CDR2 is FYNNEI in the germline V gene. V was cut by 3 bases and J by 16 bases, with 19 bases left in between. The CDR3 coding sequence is TGTGCCAGCAGTGATATTTCCGGACAGAAAAGTTTCTTC. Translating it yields CASSDISGQKSFF.

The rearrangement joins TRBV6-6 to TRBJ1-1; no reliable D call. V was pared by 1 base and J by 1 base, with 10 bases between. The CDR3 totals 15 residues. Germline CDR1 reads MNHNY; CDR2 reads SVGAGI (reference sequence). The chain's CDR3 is CASSYFSLGNTEAFF. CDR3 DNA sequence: TGTGCCAGCAGTTACTTCTCACTTGGGAACACTGAAGCTTTCTTT.

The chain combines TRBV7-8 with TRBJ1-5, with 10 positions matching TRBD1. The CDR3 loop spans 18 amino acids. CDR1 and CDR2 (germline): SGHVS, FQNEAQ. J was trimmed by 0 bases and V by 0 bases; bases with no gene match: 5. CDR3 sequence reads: CASSLAGDRGLSNQPQHF. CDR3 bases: TGTGCCAGCAGCTTAGCGGGGGACAGGGGACTTAGCAATCAGCCCCAGCATTTT.

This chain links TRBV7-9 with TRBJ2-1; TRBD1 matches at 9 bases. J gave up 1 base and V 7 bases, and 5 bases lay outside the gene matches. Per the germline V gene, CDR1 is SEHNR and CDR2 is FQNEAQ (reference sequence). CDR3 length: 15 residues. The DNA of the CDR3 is TGTGCCAGCACCAAGACAGGGGGATCCTACAATGAGCAGTTCTTC. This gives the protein CASTKTGGSYNEQFF.

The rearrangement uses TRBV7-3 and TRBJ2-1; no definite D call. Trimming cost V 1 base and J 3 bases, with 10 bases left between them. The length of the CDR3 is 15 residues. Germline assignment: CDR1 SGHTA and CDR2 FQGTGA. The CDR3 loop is CASSLIPDIYNEQFF. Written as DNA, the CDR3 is TGTGCCAGCAGCTTAATACCTGACATCTACAATGAGCAGTTCTTC.

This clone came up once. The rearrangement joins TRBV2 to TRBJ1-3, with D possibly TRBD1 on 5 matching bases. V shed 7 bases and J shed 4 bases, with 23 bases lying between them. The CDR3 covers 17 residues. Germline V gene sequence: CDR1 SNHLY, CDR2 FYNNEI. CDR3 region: CASITTYGTPRGNTIYF. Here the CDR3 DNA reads TGTGCCAGCATCACCACGTACGGGACCCCGAGAGGAAACACCATATATTTT. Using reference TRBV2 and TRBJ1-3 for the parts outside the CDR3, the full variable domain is EPEVTQTPSHQVTQMGQEVILRCVPISNHLYFYWYRQILGQKVEFLVSFYNNEISEKSEIFDDQFSVERPDGSNFTLKIRSTKLEDSAMYFCASITTYGTPRGNTIYFGEGSWLTVV.

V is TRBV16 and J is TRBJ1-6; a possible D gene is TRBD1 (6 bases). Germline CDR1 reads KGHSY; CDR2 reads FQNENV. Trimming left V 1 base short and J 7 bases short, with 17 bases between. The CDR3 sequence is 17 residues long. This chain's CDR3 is CASSQWMVLRGNSPLHF. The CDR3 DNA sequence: TGTGCCAGCAGCCAATGGATGGTGCTCAGGGGAAATTCACCCCTCCACTTT. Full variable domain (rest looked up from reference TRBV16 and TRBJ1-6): GEEVAQTPKHLVRGEGQKAKLYCAPIKGHSYVFWYQQVLKNEFKFLISFQNENVFDETGMPKERFSAKCLPNSPCSLEIQATKLEDSAVYFCASSQWMVLRGNSPLHFGNGTRLTVT.

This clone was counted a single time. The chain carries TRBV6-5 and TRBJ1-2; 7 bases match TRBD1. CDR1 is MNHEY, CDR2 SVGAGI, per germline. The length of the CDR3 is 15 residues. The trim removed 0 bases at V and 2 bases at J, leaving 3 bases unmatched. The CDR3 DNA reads TGTGCCAGCAGTTACTCGACACAGGGGAACTATGGCTACACCTTC. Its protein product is CASSYSTQGNYGYTF.

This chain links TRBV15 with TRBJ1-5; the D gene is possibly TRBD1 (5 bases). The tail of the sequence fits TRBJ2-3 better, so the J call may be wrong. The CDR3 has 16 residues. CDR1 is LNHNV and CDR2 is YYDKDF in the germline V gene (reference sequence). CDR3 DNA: TGTGCCACCTCCCGTGAGCCAGGGAAAAGCAATCAGCCCCAGTATTTT. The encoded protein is CATSREPGKSNQPQYF.

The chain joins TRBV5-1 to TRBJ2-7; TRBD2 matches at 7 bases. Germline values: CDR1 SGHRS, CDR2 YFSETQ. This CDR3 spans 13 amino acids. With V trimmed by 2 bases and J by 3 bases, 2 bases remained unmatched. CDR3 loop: CASSFAGVYEQYF. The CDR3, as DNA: TGCGCCAGCAGCTTCGCGGGGGTCTACGAGCAGTACTTC.

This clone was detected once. The CDR3 DNA follows: TGCGCCAGCAGCTTGATGGGTGAATCGAATCAGCCCCAGCATTTT. As protein: CASSLMGESNQPQHF. The V and J genes are TRBV5-1 and TRBJ1-5; D unclear. Germline CDR1 reads SGHRS; CDR2 reads YFSETQ. The CDR3 is 15 amino acids. Deletions cut 1 base from V and 4 bases from J, with 12 bases between.

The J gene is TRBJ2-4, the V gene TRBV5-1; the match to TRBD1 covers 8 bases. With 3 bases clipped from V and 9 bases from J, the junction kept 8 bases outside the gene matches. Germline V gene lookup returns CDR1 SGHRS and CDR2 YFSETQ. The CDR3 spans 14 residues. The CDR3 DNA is TGCGCCAGCAGCTCAGAGACAGGGGTGCGCATTCAGTACTTC. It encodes CASSSETGVRIQYF.

The CDR3 sequence is CASSARDRGRGTEAFF. The CDR3 coding sequence is TGTGCCAGCAGCGCCCGGGACAGGGGGCGAGGTACTGAAGCTTTCTTT. V is TRBV9 and J is TRBJ1-1, with 12 bases matching TRBD1. With 3 bases clipped from V and 5 bases from J, the junction kept 8 bases outside the gene matches. This CDR3 contains 16 residues. Germline V lookup: CDR1 SGDLS, CDR2 YYNGEE.

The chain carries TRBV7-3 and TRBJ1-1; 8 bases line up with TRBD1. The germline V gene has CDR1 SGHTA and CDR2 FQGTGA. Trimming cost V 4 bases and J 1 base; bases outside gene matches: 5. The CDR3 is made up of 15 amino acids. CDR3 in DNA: TGTGCCAGCAGCTCGACCGGGACAGGGAACACTGAAGCTTTCTTT. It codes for CASSSTGTGNTEAFF.

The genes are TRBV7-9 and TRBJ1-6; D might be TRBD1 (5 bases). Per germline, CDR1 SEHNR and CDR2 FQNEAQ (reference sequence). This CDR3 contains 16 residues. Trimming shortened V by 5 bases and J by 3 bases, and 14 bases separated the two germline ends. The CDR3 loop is CASSPRDRDYNSPLHF. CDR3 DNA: TGTGCCAGCAGCCCGCGGGACCGCGACTATAATTCACCCCTCCACTTT.

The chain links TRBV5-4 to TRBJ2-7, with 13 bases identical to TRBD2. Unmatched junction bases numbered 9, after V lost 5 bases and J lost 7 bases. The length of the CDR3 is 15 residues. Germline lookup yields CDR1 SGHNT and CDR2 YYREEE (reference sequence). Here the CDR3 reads CASSRTSGGAREQYF. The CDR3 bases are TGTGCCAGCAGTCGTACTAGCGGGGGGGCCCGGGAGCAGTACTTC.

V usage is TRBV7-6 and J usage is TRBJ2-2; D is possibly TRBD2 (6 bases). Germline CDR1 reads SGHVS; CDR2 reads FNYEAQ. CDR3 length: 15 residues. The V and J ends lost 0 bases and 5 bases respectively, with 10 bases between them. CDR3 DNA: TGTGCCAGCAGCTTAGCTAGCGGATTGACCGGGGAGCTGTTTTTT. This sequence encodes CASSLASGLTGELFF. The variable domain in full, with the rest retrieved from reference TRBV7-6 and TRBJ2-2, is GAGVSQSPRYKVTKRGQDVALRCDPISGHVSLYWYRQALGQGPEFLTYFNYEAQQDKSGLPNDRFSAERPEGSISTLTIQRTEQRDSAMYRCASSLASGLTGELFFGEGSRLTVL.

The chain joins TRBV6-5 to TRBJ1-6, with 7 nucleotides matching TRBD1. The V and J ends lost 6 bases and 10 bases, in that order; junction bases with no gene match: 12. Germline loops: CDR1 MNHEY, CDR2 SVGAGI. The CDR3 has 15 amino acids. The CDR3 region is CASRLGQTKISPLHF. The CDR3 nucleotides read TGTGCCAGCAGGCTGGGACAGACAAAAATATCACCCCTCCACTTT.

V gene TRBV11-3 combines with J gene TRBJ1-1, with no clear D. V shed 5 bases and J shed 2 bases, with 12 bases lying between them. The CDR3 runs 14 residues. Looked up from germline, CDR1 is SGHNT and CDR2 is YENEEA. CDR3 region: CASSLYSRNTEAFF. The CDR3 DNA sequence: TGTGCCAGCAGCCTTTATAGCCGTAACACTGAAGCTTTCTTT.

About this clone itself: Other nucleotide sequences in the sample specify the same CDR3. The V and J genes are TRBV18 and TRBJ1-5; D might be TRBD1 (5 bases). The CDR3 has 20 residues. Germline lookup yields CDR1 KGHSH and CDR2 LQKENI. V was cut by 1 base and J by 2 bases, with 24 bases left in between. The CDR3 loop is CASSPRSTGTRHMGNQPQHF. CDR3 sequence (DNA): TGTGCCAGCTCACCACGATCCACGGGGACTCGGCATATGGGCAATCAGCCCCAGCATTTT.

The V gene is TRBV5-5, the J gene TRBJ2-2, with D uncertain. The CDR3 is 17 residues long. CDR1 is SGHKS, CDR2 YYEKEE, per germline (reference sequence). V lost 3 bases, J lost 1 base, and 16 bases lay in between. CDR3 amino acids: CASSSTRRMLNTGELFF. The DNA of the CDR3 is TGTGCCAGCAGCTCCACCCGCAGAATGTTGAACACCGGGGAGCTGTTTTTT. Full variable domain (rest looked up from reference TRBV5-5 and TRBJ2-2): DAGVTQSPTHLIKTRGQQVTLRCSPISGHKSVSWYQQVLGQGPQFIFQYYEKEERGRGNFPDRFSARQFPNYSSELNVNALLLGDSALYLCASSSTRRMLNTGELFFGEGSRLTVL.

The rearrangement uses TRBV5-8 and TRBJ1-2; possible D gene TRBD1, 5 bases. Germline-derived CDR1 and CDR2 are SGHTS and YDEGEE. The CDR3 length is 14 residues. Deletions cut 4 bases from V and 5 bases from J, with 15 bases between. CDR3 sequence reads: CASSPGGLGYGYTF. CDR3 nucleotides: TGTGCCAGCAGCCCTGGGGGTCTAGGGTATGGCTACACCTTC.

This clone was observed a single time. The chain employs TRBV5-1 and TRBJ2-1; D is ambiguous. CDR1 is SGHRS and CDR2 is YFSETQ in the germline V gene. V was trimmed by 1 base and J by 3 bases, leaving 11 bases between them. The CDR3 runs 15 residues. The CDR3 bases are TGCGCCAGCAGCTTGCAACAGTCGATCTACAATGAGCAGTTCTTC. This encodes CASSLQQSIYNEQFF. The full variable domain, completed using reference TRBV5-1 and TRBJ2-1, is KAGVTQTPRYLIKTRGQQVTLSCSPISGHRSVSWYQQTPGQGLQFLFEYFSETQRNKGNFPGRFSGRQFSNSRSEMNVSTLELGDSALYLCASSLQQSIYNEQFFGPGTRLTVL.

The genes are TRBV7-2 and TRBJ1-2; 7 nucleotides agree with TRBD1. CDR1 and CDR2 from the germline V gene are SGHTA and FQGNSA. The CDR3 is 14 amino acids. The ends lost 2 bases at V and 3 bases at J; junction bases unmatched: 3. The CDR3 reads CASSLKTGDYGYTF. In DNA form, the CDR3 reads TGTGCCAGCAGCTTAAAAACAGGGGACTATGGCTACACCTTC.

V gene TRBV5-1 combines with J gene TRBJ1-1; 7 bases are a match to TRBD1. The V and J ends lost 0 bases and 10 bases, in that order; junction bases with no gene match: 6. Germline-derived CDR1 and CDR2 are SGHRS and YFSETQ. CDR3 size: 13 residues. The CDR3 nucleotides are TGCGCCAGCAGCTTGGCCGTTTCAGGGGGAGCTTTCTTT. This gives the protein CASSLAVSGGAFF.

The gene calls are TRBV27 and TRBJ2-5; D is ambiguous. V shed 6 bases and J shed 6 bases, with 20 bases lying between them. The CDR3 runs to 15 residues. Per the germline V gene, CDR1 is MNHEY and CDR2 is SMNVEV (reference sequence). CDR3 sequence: CASSLRSGLEKTQYF. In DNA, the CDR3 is TGTGCCAGCAGCCTCAGAAGTGGGTTAGAGAAGACCCAGTACTTC.